This T cell receptor beta chain was recovered during a study of cytomegalovirus exposure and HLA in healthy donors. This clone has a single count. Per the germline V gene, CDR1 is SGHNT and CDR2 is YYREEE (reference sequence). Trimming took 10 bases from V and 4 from J; bases not matched to a gene: 9. The CDR3 consists of 14 residues. The PCR ran on 60 Vbeta and 13 Jbeta primers. Clones were read by immunoSEQ multiplex PCR, and TCRdb kept only the in-frame ones, dropping some. The sample has about 120,000 clones, 70% to 80% seen once. This clonotype was sampled from a woman aged 40 to 50 in good health and CMV-seropositive. The gene calls are TRBV5-4 and TRBJ2-2, with 8 bases identical to TRBD1. Sequenced: PBMCs. CDR3 in DNA: TGTGCCGGGGGCGCAGGGGGCTTCACCGGGGAGCTGTTTTTT. It specifies CAGGAGGFTGELFF.